This entry describes one T cell receptor beta chain. This clonotype was counted many times. Its antigen has not been determined. Nothing much larger sits one base from this clone, and base qualities are not available. Its CDR3 holds 13 amino acids, cysteine through phenylalanine. The kept DNA is CDR3 alone, 39 bases in frame from the first base. The germline V gene encodes CDR1 MNHNS and CDR2 SASEGT. The trim is 2 bases for V and 5 bases for J, with a gap of 9 bases between the germline ends. The hyperthyroidism patients were between 18 and 65 years old and newly diagnosed, with a disease duration of less than 2 months. Patients with uncontrolled infections, other autoimmune diseases, pregnancy or lactation were excluded. Diagnoses were based on clinical symptoms, serum thyroxine and TRAb, thyroid ultrasound and orbital computed tomography. Blood from progressor patients was drawn when they were first diagnosed with hyperthyroidism, before any ophthalmopathy symptoms appeared. Ficoll-Paque density gradient centrifugation was used to isolate PBMCs from about 10 ml of fresh peripheral blood. Patients classed as progressors first received a Graves' hyperthyroidism diagnosis and then went on to develop ophthalmopathy during follow-up. Trizol reagent was used to extract total RNA, and RNA quality was then checked on an Agilent 2100 Bioanalyzer.

The TCR beta CDR3 regions were amplified from RNA transcripts. The TCR CDR3 was subjected to a first round of RT-PCR using the HTBI primer set and the Qiagen OneStep RT-PCR kit. Libraries were constructed in a second round of multiplex PCR, after which size selection and purification were performed. Paired-end sequencing of the libraries was performed with 100 bp reads on an Illumina HiSeq2000. Under the source paper's analysis protocol: SOAPnuke was used to process the raw data, throwing out any read that contained adapters or uncalled bases, had a mean Phred below 15, or lacked an exact constant-primer or identifier match. COPE v1.2.5 was used to merge high-quality paired reads, and clonotypes were defined as unique nucleotide sequences. MiTCR v1.1 was used to align the clonotypes against IMGT TRBV, TRBD and TRBJ reference segments. The analysis was restricted to V-J combinations with a frequency above 0.0001, which together covered 99% to 99.2% of the repertoires. A TCS score was defined as the ratio between F50 (clonal expansion) and ExV (chaos), using BLOSUM62-based TCRdist between CDR3 peptides within each V-J. Welch's t-statistics and random forest reduced 450 to 600 V-J features to about 12, which were used in a naive Bayes classifier (R e1071). TCRdb trimmed the raw reads at Q25, called clones with MiXCR and kept productive beta chains. Merged by CDR3 protein, the rows form single entries marked with the most common genes and DNA. What appears here as the V and J calls and clone size reflects TCRdb's work, not the paper's. This sample holds fewer than 300,000 distinct CDR3 sequences; 20% to 30% were observed only once. About 25% of the sample belongs to the ten largest clones.

This sample was taken from a study of T cells in Graves' hyperthyroidism and ophthalmopathy (dated by TCRdb to between 2017 and 2020). Regarding the complete study: Peripheral blood was collected at initial diagnosis, before any treatment. The 75 to 100 discovery patients were divided at random into training and test sets in a 7:3 ratio. Following sampling, methimazole starting at 30 mg daily was given to hyperthyroidism patients, and high-dose intravenous methylprednisolone was given to ophthalmopathy patients. Whether ophthalmopathy could be predicted prospectively was tested in an independent validation cohort made up of approximately 19 hyperthyroidism patients plus 17 patients who later progressed to ophthalmopathy. TCR Vbeta CDR3 sequencing of fewer than 150 peripheral blood samples (43 ophthalmopathy, 75 hyperthyroidism and around 17 progressor patients) is reported in the paper. Thyroid tissue and blood T-cell repertoires from six Graves' hyperthyroidism patients were also compared in the study. TCR V-J signatures able to tell the groups apart were searched for in a discovery cohort of 100 patients, of whom over 40 had Graves' ophthalmopathy and 57 had stable Graves' hyperthyroidism. Results and caveats for the whole study, not just this receptor: Ophthalmopathy was separated from stable hyperthyroidism by a 13 V-J signature model, with around 90% sensitivity and approximately 81% specificity obtained in cross-validation and 80%/75% obtained in testing. Most expanded thyroid clonotypes (frequency above 0.001) were also detected in blood, a finding suggesting that blood repertoires may reflect thyroid immune responses. During validation, the model predicted progression to ophthalmopathy a median of roughly six months ahead of onset, with more than 60% sensitivity and 72% to 85% specificity. Sample size was not statistically predetermined, and blinding of investigators to group allocation was not performed.

Sequencing was carried out using blood. Recombination connected TRBV6-1 to TRBJ1-1; no D gene call is confident. This clonotype was sampled from a man aged 35 to 55 with Graves' hyperthyroidism that later progressed to Graves' ophthalmopathy. The nucleotide sequence is given as TGTGCCAGCAGTGAAAACAATTGGACTGAAGCTTTCTTT. Translated, this is CASSENNWTEAFF.